Below, 5 T cell receptor beta chains from the same sample are listed, as sequenced in a study of T cell clonotyping in hematopoietic cell transplantation. Some clones are missing from TCRdb's copy, which holds only in-frame ones; the method was immunoSEQ multiplex PCR. The table shows 5,700 or so clones, with 77% occurring only once. Material: PBMCs, obtained 100 days after allogeneic stem cell transplant. These receptors all stem from a male patient in his fifties or sixties who had an allogeneic stem cell transplant from an unrelated donor, so the T cells may come from the graft donor. Some clones in this sample may be carry-over from other donors' samples.

CDR3 coding DNA: TGTGCCAGTAGCATGCGAAGGGACAGGGTTGTTCAGCCCCAGCATTTT. It codes for CASSMRRDRVVQPQHF. This sequence joins TRBV19 and TRBJ1-5, with 9 bases matching TRBD1. The ends lost 6 bases at V and 6 bases at J; junction bases unmatched: 12. The CDR3 has 16 residues. Germline lookup yields CDR1 LNHDA and CDR2 SQIVND (reference sequence).

CDR3 residues: CASSFSGSDEQFF. In DNA, the CDR3 is TGTGCCAGCAGTTTTAGCGGGTCCGATGAGCAGTTCTTC. This chain connects TRBV5-4 to TRBJ2-1; 7 nucleotides line up with TRBD2. Germline V gene sequence: CDR1 SGHNT, CDR2 YYREEE (reference sequence). The CDR3 totals 13 residues. The trim removed 5 bases at V and 8 bases at J, leaving 7 bases unmatched.

The chain is built from TRBV2 and TRBJ2-5; D gene ambiguous. Gene TRBJ2-7 matches the end of the DNA better, so the J call may be wrong. The CDR3 extends over 11 amino acids. Germline loops: CDR1 SNHLY, CDR2 FYNNEI. DNA of the CDR3: TGTGCCAGCAGTGAAGCCTACGAGCAGTACTTC. It codes for CASSEAYEQYF.

The gene calls are TRBV7-2 and TRBJ1-2, with 7 bases fitting TRBD1. V trimming: 7 bases; J trimming: 0 bases; junction bases outside the gene matches: 8. This CDR3 comprises 15 residues. Looked up from germline, CDR1 is SGHTA and CDR2 is FQGNSA. The CDR3 sequence: CASITGDDSNYGYTF. CDR3 DNA: TGTGCCAGCATCACAGGGGATGATTCTAACTATGGCTACACCTTC.

The chain links TRBV2 to TRBJ1-5; D is perhaps TRBD1 (5 bases). Germline V gives CDR1 SNHLY, CDR2 FYNNEI. The ends were cut back, 6 bases at V and 0 bases at J, with 12 bases in the middle. This CDR3 is 15 amino acids long. This chain's CDR3 is CASSRESSSNQPQHF. CDR3 DNA: TGTGCCAGCAGCAGGGAGTCGTCTAGCAATCAGCCCCAGCATTTT. The whole variable domain, filled in from reference TRBV2 and TRBJ1-5, reads EPEVTQTPSHQVTQMGQEVILRCVPISNHLYFYWYRQILGQKVEFLVSFYNNEISEKSEIFDDQFSVERPDGSNFTLKIRSTKLEDSAMYFCASSRESSSNQPQHFGDGTRLSIL.